This TCR beta chain came from a study of cytomegalovirus exposure and HLA in healthy donors. V lost 0 bases to trimming and J lost 0 bases; unmatched junction nucleotides: 8. The CDR3 loop spans 18 amino acids. Looked up from germline, CDR1 is LNHNV and CDR2 is YYDKDF (reference sequence). This PCR relied on a set of 60 Vbeta primers and 13 Jbeta primers. TCRdb keeps only in-frame clones here, not all; method: immunoSEQ multiplex PCR. The sample records 100,000 or so clones, approximately 77% being singletons. Findings and limits, study-wide: Cytomegalovirus status, reportedly, was diagnosed with high specificity and sensitivity by the classifier. Apart from CMV serostatus, no immune exposure information was available. Listed as cytomegalovirus-associated were 170 or so TCR beta chains. An assumption of roughly uniform sequencing depth across donors underlay the presence/absence analyses.

Remarks on this clone: Its specificity is unknown.

This clonotype was sampled from a woman in her thirties or forties in good health and CMV-seronegative. Sequences were obtained from PBMCs. The chain combines TRBV15 with TRBJ2-1, with 7 bases identical to TRBD2. The CDR3 DNA reads as TGTGCCACCAGCAGAGATATAGCGGGCTTCAGCTCCTACAATGAGCAGTTCTTC. It specifies CATSRDIAGFSSYNEQFF.